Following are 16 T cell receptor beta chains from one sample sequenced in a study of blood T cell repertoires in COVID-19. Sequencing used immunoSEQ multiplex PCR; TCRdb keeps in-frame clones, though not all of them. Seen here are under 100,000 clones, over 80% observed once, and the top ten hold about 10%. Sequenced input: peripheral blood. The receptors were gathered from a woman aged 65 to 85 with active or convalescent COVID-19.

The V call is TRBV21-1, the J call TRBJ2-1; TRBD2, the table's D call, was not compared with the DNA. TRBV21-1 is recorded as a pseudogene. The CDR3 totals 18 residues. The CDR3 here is CASSPRTSGGADYNEQFF. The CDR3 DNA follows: TGTGCCAGCAGCCCCAGGACTAGCGGGGGGGCAGACTACAATGAGCAGTTCTTC.

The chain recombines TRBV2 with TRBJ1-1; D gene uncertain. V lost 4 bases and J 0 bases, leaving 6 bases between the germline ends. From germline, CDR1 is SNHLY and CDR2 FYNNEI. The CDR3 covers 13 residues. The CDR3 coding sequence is TGTGCCAGCAGTGTTTCCATGAACACTGAAGCTTTCTTT. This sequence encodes CASSVSMNTEAFF.

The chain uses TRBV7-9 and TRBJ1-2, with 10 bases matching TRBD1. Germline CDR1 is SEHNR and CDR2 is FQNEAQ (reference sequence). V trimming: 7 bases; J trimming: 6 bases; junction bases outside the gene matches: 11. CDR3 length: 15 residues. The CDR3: CASTYPGQGFDGYTF. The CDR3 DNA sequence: TGTGCCAGCACCTATCCGGGACAGGGGTTCGATGGCTACACCTTC.

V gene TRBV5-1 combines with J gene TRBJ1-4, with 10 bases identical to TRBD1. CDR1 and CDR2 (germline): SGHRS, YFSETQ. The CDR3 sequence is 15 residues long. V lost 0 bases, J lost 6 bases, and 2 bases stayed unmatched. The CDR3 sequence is CASSLGGTGDEKLFF. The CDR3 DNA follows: TGCGCCAGCAGCTTGGGCGGGACAGGGGATGAAAAACTGTTTTTT.

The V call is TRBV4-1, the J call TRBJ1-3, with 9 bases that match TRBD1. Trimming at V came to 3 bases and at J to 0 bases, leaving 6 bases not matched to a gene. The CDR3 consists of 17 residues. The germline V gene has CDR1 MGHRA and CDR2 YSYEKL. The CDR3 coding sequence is TGCGCCAGCAGCCACTGGACAGGGGCGAACTCTGGAAACACCATATATTTT. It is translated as CASSHWTGANSGNTIYF.

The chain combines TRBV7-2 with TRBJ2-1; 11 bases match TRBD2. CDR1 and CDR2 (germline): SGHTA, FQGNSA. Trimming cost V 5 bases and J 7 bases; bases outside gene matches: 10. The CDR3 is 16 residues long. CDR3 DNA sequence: TGTGCCAGCAGCCTGAAGACTAGCGGGGTGTGGAATGAGCAGTTCTTC. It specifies CASSLKTSGVWNEQFF.

CDR3 bases: TGTGCCAGCAGTCGTCCCGGGACAGGGTACAATGAGCAGTTCTTC. Translating gives CASSRPGTGYNEQFF. The chain couples TRBV28 to TRBJ2-1, with 9 bases lining up with TRBD1. CDR1 MDHEN and CDR2 SYDVKM come from the germline V gene. V dropped 5 bases and J dropped 4; count of bases not matched to a gene: 6. The CDR3 runs to 15 residues.

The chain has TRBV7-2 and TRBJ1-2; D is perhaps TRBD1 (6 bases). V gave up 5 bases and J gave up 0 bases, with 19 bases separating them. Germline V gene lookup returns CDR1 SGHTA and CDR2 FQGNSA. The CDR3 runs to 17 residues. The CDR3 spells CASSTYSGTSTNYGYTF. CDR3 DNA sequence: TGTGCCAGCAGCACCTACTCCGGGACAAGTACTAACTATGGCTACACCTTC.

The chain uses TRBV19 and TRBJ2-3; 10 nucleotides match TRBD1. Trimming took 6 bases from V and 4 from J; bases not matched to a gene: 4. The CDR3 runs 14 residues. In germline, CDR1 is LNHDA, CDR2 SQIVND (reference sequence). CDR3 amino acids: CASSRQGAADTQYF. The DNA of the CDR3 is TGTGCCAGTAGCAGACAGGGGGCGGCAGATACGCAGTATTTT.

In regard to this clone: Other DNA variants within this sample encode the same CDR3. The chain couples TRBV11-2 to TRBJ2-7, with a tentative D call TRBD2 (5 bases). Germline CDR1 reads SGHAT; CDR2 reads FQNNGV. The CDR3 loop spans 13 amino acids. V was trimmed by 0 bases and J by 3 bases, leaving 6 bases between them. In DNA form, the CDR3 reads TGTGCCAGCAGCTTAGATCGGGGCTACGAGCAGTACTTC. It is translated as CASSLDRGYEQYF.

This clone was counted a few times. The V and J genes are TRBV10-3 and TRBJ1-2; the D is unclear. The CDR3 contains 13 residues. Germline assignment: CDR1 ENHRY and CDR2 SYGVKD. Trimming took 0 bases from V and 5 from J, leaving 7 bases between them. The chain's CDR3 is CAISESSVYGYTF. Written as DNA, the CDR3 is TGTGCCATCAGTGAGTCGTCAGTTTATGGCTACACCTTC.

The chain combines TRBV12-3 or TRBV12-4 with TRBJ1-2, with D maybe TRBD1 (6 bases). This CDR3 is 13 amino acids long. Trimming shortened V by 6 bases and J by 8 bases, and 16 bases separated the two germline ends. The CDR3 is CASSPDRFRGYTF. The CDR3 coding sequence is TGTGCCAGCAGCCCTGACAGGTTCCGGGGCTACACCTTC.

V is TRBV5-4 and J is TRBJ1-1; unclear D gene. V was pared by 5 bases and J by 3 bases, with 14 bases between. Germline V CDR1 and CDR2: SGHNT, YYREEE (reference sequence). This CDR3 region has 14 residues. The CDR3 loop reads CASREEVVDTEAFF. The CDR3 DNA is TGTGCCAGCAGAGAAGAGGTGGTTGACACTGAAGCTTTCTTT.

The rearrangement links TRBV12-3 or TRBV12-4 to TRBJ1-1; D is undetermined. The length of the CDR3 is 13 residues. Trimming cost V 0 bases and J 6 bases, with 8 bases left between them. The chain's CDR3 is CASSLAGEAEAFF. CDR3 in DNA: TGTGCCAGCAGTTTAGCGGGTGAGGCTGAAGCTTTCTTT.

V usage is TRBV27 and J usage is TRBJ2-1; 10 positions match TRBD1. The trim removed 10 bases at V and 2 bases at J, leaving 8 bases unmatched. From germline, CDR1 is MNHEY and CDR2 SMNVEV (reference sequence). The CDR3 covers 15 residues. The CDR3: CATDLDRGPYNEQFF. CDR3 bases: TGTGCCACCGACCTTGACAGGGGGCCCTACAATGAGCAGTTCTTC.

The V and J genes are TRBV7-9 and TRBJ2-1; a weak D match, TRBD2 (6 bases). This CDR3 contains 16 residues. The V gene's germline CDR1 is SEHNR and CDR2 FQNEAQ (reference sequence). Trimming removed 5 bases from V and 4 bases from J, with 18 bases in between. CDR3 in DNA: TGTGCCAGCAGCCCAGTCGGGGCAGGGACTTACAATGAGCAGTTCTTC. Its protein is CASSPVGAGTYNEQFF.